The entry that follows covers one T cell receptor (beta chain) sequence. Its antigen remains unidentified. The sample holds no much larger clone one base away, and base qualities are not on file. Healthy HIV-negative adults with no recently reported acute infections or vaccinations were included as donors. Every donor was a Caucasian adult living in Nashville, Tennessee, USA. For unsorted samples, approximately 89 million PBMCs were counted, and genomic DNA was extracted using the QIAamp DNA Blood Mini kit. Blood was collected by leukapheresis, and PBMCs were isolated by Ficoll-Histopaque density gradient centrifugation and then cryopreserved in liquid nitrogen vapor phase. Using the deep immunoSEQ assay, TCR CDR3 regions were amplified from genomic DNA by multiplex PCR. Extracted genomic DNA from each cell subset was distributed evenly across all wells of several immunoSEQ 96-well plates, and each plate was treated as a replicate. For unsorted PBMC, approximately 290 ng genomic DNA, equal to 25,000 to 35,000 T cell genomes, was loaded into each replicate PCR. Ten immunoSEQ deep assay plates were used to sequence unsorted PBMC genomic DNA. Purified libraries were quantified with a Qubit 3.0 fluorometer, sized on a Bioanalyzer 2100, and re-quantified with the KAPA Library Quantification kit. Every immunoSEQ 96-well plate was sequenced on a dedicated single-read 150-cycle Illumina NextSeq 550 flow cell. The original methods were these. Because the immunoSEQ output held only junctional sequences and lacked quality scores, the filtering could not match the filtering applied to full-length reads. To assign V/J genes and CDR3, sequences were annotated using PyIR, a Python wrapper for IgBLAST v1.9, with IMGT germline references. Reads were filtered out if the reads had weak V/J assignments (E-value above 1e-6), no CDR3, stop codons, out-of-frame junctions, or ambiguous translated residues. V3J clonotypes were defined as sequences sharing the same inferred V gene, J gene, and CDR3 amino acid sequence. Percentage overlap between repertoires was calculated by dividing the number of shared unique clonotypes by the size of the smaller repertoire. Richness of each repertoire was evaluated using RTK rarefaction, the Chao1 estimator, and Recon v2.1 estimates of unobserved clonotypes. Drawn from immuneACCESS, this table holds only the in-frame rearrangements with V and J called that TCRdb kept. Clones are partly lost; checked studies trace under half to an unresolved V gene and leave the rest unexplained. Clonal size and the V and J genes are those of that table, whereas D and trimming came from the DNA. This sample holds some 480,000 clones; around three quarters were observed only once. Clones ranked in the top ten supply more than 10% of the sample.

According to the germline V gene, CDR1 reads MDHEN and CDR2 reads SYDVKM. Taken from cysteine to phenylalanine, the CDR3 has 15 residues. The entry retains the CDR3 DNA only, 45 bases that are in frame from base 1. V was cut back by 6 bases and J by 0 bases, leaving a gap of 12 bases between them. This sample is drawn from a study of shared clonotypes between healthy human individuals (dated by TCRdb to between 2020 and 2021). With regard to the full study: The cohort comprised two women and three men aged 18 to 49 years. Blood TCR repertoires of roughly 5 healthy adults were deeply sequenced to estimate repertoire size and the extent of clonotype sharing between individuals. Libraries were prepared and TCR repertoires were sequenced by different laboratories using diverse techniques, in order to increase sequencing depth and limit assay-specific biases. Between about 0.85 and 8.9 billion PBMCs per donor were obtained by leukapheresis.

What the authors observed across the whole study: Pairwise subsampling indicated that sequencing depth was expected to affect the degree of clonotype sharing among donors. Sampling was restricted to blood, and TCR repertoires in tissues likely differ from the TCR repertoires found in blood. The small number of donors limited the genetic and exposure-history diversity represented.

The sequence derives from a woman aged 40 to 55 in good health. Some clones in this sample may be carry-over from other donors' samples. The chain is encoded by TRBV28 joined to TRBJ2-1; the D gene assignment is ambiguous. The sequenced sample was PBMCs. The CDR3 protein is CASRTRANSYNEQFF. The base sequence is TGTGCCAGCAGGACCCGGGCTAACTCCTACAATGAGCAGTTCTTC.